The present T cell receptor (beta chain) was sequenced within a study of T cells in localized non-small cell lung cancer. Broader study findings: Only one tumor region went through sequencing, so heterogeneity may still be there.

Germline values: CDR1 MNHNS, CDR2 SASEGT. The J segment lost 8 bases and the V segment lost 2 bases, leaving 8 bases of the junction unmatched. This CDR3 contains 15 residues. Remarks on this clone: Antigen specificity is unknown.

Sequenced by immunoSEQ multiplex PCR; TCRdb stores in-frame clones only, minus some. This table has about 64,000 clones, roughly 79% appearing once. The source is a man between 35 and 75 years old with stage II lung adenocarcinoma. The sequencing used PBMCs, collected before any cancer treatment. This rearrangement joins TRBV6-1 to TRBJ1-4; 7 bases agree with TRBD1. The CDR3 here is CASSENGQGDEKLFF. CDR3 nucleotide sequence: TGTGCCAGCAGTGAAAACGGCCAGGGGGACGAAAAACTGTTTTTT.